There are a few counts of the clone carrying this TCR beta chain. The data were obtained in a study of T cells in Graves' hyperthyroidism and ophthalmopathy. Study information: Specimen type is peripheral blood, collected at initial diagnosis prior to any treatment.

TCR beta CDR3 regions were amplified from RNA transcripts. The HTBI set primed first-round TCR CDR3 RT-PCR. Each CDR3 protein is one row after TCRdb ran MiXCR on the multiplex PCR reads. The repertoire consists of almost 500,000 distinct CDR3 sequences, with about 20% occurring once and the leading ten covering around 50%. Trimming shortened V by 6 bases and J by 3 bases, and 10 bases separated the two germline ends. CDR3 length: 12 amino acids. The germline V gene has CDR1 SQVTM and CDR2 ANQGSEA. Pregnant or lactating patients were excluded, as were those with uncontrolled infection or other autoimmune disease.

The receptor comes from a woman between 65 and 79 years old with Graves' ophthalmopathy. The sample taken for sequencing was blood. The V and J genes are TRBV29-1 and TRBJ2-3; D is undetermined. In DNA form, the CDR3 reads TGCAGCGTGGCCCACCTGACAGATACGCAGTATTTT. Protein product: CSVAHLTDTQYF.